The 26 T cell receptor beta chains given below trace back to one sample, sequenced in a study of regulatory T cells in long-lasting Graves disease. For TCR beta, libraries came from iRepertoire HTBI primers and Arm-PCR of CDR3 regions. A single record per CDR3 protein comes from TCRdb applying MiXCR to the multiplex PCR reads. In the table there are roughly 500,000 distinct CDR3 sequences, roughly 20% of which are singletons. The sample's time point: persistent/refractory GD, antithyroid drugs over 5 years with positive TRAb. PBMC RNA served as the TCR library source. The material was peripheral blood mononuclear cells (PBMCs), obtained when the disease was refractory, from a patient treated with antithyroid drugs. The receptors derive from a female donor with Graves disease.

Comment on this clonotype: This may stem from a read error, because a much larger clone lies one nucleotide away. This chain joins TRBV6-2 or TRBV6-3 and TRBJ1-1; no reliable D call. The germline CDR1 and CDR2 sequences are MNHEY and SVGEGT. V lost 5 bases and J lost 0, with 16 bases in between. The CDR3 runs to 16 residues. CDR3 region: CASSLRSKEMNTEAFF. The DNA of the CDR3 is TGTGCCAGCAGTCTCCGGTCAAAGGAGATGAACACTGAAGCTTTCTTT.

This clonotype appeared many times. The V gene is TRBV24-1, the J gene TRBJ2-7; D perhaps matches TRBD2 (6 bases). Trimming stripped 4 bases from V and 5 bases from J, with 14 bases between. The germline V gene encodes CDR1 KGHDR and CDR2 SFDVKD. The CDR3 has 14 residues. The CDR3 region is CATSEGKGRHEQYF. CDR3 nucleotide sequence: TGTGCCACCAGTGAGGGTAAAGGGAGGCACGAGCAGTACTTC.

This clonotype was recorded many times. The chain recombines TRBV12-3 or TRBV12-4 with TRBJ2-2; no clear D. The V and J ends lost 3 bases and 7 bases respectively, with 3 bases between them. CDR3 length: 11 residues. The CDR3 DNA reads TGTGCCAGCAGTTTCGGCGGGGAGCTGTTTTTT. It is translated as CASSFGGELFF.

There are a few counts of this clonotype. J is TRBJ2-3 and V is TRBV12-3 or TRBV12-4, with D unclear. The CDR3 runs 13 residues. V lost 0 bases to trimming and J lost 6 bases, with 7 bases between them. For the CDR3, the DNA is TGTGCCAGCAGTTTAGCGCCACGGGATACGCAGTATTTT. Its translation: CASSLAPRDTQYF.

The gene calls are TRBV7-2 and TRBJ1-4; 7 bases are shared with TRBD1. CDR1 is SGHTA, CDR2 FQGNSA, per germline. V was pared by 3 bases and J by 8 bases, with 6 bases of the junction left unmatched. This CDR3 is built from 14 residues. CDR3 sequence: CASSFGQVGEKLFF. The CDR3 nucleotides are TGTGCCAGCAGCTTTGGACAGGTTGGGGAAAAACTGTTTTTT.

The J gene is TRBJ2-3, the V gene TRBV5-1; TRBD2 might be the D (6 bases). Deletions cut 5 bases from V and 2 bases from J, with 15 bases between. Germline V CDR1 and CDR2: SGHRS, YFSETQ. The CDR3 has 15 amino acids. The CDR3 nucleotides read TGCGCCAGCAGTTCGGAGGGAGACTACACAGATACGCAGTATTTT. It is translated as CASSSEGDYTDTQYF.

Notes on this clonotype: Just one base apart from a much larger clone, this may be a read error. The CDR3 sequence is CASVEGNTGELFF. CDR3 sequence (DNA): TGTGCCTCAGTGGAAGGGAACACCGGGGAGCTGTTTTTT. This chain joins TRBV28 and TRBJ2-2, with no clear D. Deletions cut 11 bases from V and 1 base from J, with 11 bases between. CDR3 size: 13 residues. Germline-derived CDR1 and CDR2 are MDHEN and SYDVKM.

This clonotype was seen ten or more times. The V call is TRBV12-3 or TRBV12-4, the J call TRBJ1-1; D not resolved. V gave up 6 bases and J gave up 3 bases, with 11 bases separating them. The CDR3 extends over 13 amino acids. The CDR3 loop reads CASSLGGHTEAFF. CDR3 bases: TGTGCCAGCAGCTTGGGCGGGCACACTGAAGCTTTCTTT.

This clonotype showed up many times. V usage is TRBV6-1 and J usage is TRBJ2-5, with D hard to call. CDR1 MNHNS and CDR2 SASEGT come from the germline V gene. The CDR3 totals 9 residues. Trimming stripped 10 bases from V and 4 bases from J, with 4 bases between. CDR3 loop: CATRETQYF. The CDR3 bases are TGTGCCACCCGAGAGACCCAGTACTTC.

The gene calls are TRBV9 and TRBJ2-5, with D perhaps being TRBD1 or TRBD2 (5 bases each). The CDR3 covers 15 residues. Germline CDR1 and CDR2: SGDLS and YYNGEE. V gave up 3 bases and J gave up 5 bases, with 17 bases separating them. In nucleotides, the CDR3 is TGTGCCAGCAGCGCCGAGGGGCTAGCAACGGAGACCCAGTACTTC. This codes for CASSAEGLATETQYF.

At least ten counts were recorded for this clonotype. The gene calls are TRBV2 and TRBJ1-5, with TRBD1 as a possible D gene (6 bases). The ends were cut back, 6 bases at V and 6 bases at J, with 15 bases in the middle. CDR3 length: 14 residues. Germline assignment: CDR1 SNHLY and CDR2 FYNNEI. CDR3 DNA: TGTGCCAGCAGCAGCAGGAGGGGGAGTCAGCCCCAGCATTTT. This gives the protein CASSSRRGSQPQHF.

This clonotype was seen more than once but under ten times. The CDR3 loop reads CASSLGINGRQDTQYF. In nucleotides, the CDR3 is TGCGCCAGCAGCTTGGGAATCAACGGGAGGCAAGATACGCAGTATTTT. The V and J genes are TRBV5-1 and TRBJ2-3, with TRBD2 identical over 7 bases. CDR3 length equals 16 residues. Germline assignment: CDR1 SGHRS and CDR2 YFSETQ. With 0 bases clipped from V and 5 bases from J, the junction kept 9 bases outside the gene matches.

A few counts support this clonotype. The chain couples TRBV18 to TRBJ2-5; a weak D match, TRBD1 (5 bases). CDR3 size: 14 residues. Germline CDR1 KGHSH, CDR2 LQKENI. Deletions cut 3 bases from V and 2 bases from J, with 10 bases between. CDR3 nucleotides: TGTGCCAGCTCACCCCTAGACAGACAAGAGACCCAGTACTTC. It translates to CASSPLDRQETQYF.

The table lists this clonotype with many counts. The CDR3 coding sequence is TGCAGCGTTGAAGCCCCGAACACTGAAGCTTTCTTT. Encoded protein: CSVEAPNTEAFF. This rearrangement joins TRBV29-1 to TRBJ1-1; no definite D call. The CDR3 consists of 12 residues. V lost 1 base to trimming and J lost 1 base, with 4 bases between them. Germline loops: CDR1 SQVTM, CDR2 ANQGSEA.

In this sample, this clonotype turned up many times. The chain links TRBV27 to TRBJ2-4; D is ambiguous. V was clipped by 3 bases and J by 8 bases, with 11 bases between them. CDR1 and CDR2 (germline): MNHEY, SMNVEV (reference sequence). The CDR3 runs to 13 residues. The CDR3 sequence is CASSLNAVDIQYF. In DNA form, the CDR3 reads TGTGCCAGCAGTTTGAATGCCGTTGACATTCAGTACTTC.

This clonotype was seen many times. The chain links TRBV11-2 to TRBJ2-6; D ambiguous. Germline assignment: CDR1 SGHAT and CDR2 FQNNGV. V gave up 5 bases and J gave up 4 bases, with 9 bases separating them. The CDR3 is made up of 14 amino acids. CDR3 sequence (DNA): TGTGCCAGCAGCGACTTCTCCGGGGCCAACGTCCTGACTTTC. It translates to CASSDFSGANVLTF.

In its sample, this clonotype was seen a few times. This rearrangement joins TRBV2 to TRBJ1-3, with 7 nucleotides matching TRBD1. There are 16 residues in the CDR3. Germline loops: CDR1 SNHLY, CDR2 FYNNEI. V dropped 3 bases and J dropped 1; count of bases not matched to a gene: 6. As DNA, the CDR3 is TGTGCCAGCAGTGACCAAGGACAGGCGTCTGGAAACACCATATATTTT. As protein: CASSDQGQASGNTIYF. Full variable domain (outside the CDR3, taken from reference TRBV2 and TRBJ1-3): EPEVTQTPSHQVTQMGQEVILRCVPISNHLYFYWYRQILGQKVEFLVSFYNNEISEKSEIFDDQFSVERPDGSNFTLKIRSTKLEDSAMYFCASSDQGQASGNTIYFGEGSWLTVV.

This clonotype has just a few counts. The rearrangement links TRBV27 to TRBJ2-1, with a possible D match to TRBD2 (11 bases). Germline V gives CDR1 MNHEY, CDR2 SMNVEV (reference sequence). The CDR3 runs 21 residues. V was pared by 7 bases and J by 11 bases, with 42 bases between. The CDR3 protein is CASTKTRGGQGPTSGTRQQFF. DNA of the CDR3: TGTGCCAGCACGAAAACAAGAGGGGGACAGGGGCCGACTAGCGGGACCCGCCAGCAGTTCTTC.

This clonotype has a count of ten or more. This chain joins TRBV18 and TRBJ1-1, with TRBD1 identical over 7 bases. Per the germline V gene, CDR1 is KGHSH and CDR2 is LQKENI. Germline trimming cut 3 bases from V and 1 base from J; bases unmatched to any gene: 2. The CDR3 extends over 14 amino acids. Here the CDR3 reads CASSPTGSNTEAFF. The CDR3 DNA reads TGTGCCAGCTCACCGACAGGGTCGAACACTGAAGCTTTCTTT.

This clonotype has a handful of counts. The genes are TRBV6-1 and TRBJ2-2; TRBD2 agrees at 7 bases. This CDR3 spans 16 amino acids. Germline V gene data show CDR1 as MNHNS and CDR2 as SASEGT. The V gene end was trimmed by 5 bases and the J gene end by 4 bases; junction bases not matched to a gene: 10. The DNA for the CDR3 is TGTGCCAGCAGTATGGGGGGGAGTGGAGTCACCGGGGAGCTGTTTTTT. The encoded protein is CASSMGGSGVTGELFF.

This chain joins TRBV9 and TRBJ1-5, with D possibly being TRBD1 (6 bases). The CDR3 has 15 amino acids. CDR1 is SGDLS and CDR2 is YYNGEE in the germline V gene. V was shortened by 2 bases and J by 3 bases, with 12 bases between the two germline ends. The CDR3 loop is CASSVTGLANQPQHF. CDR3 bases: TGTGCCAGCAGCGTTACAGGGCTCGCCAATCAGCCCCAGCATTTT.

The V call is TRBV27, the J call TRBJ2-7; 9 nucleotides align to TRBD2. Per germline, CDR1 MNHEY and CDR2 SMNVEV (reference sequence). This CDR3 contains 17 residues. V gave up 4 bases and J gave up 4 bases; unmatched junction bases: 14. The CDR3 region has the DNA TGTGCCAGCAGTTCTAGCCCTTTGACTAGCGGAGTGTACGAGCAGTACTTC. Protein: CASSSSPLTSGVYEQYF.

The CDR3 here is CASSAGQGVNTEAFF. In nucleotides, the CDR3 is TGTGCCAGCAGCGCCGGACAGGGGGTGAACACTGAAGCTTTCTTT. The chain recombines TRBV7-2 with TRBJ1-1; 10 bases match TRBD1. The J segment lost 0 bases and the V segment lost 5 bases, leaving 3 bases of the junction unmatched. The V gene's germline CDR1 is SGHTA and CDR2 FQGNSA. CDR3 length equals 15 residues.

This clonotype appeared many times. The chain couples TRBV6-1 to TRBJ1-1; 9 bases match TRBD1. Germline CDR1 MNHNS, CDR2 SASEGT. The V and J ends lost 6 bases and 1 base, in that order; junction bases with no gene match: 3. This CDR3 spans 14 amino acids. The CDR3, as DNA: TGTGCCAGCAGGGGGACAGGGTGGAACACTGAAGCTTTCTTT. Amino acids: CASRGTGWNTEAFF.

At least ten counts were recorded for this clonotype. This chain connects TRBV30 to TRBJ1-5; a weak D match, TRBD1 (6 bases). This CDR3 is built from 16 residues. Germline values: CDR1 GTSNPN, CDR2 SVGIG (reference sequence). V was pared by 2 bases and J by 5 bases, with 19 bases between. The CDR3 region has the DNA TGTGCCTGGAGTCGGGGCCAGGGGCCAGGGTATCAGCCCCAGCATTTT. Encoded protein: CAWSRGQGPGYQPQHF.

In DNA, the CDR3 is TGTGCCAGCAGCTTGAGCGGGAGTGGGGCTGAGCAGTTCTTC. Translating it yields CASSLSGSGAEQFF. The rearrangement joins TRBV5-4 to TRBJ2-1, with TRBD2 matching over 8 bases. The germline V gene encodes CDR1 SGHNT and CDR2 YYREEE (reference sequence). With 1 base clipped from V and 9 bases from J, the junction kept 6 bases outside the gene matches. The CDR3 is made up of 14 amino acids. Full variable domain (outside the CDR3, taken from reference TRBV5-4 and TRBJ2-1): ETGVTQSPTHLIKTRGQQVTLRCSSQSGHNTVSWYQQALGQGPQFIFQYYREEENGRGNFPPRFSGLQFPNYSSELNVNALELDDSALYLCASSLSGSGAEQFFGPGTRLTVL.